This entry lists 6 T cell receptor beta chains sequenced from one sample in a study of blood T cell repertoires in COVID-19. Some clones are missing from TCRdb's copy, which holds only in-frame ones; the method was immunoSEQ multiplex PCR. The table includes 90,000 to 120,000 clones, about four fifths detected once. Sequencing was done on a sample of peripheral blood. Every receptor here comes from a human donor in a cohort sampled during active COVID-19.

The rearrangement joins TRBV4-3 to TRBJ1-2; no clear D gene. With 0 bases removed from V and 3 bases from J, the gap between germline ends came to 14 bases. From germline, CDR1 is LGHNA and CDR2 YSLEER. The CDR3 spans 16 residues. The CDR3 loop is CASSQEPELSYYGYTF. CDR3 bases: TGCGCCAGCAGCCAAGAACCCGAGTTAAGCTACTATGGCTACACCTTC.

This clone has just a few counts. V and J are TRBV4-2 and TRBJ2-1, with 12 bases identical to TRBD2. The germline V gene encodes CDR1 LGHNA and CDR2 YNFKEQ. Trimming at V came to 5 bases and at J to 6 bases, leaving 5 bases not matched to a gene. The CDR3 runs to 15 residues. DNA of the CDR3: TGTGCCAGCAGCTACCGGACTAGCGGGGTCAATGAGCAGTTCTTC. Translating gives CASSYRTSGVNEQFF.

The CDR3 sequence: CSASGLAVNEQFF. The CDR3 DNA reads TGCAGTGCTAGTGGACTAGCCGTAAATGAGCAGTTCTTC. The chain joins TRBV20-1 to TRBJ2-1; 8 bases align to TRBD2. The CDR3 is made up of 13 amino acids. Germline loops: CDR1 DFQATT, CDR2 SNEGSKA (reference sequence). With V trimmed by 3 bases and J by 7 bases, 5 bases remained unmatched.

The chain couples TRBV24-1 to TRBJ2-1; 13 bases fit TRBD2. V lost 2 bases, J lost 8 bases, and 5 bases stayed unmatched. This CDR3 is 16 amino acids long. CDR1 is KGHDR, CDR2 SFDVKD, per germline. CDR3 residues: CATSDSLAGGSDEQFF. CDR3 nucleotide sequence: TGTGCCACCAGTGATTCACTAGCGGGAGGGTCGGATGAGCAGTTCTTC.

The rearrangement joins TRBV28 to TRBJ2-7, with 9 bases that match TRBD1. Germline-derived CDR1 and CDR2 are MDHEN and SYDVKM. V gave up 6 bases and J gave up 9 bases; unmatched junction bases: 15. The CDR3 loop spans 15 amino acids. The CDR3 sequence is CASRNPGTGRRGQYF. The CDR3 nucleotides are TGTGCCAGCAGGAACCCCGGGACAGGGCGACGAGGGCAGTACTTC.

V is TRBV7-2 and J is TRBJ1-2; D gene uncertain. Looked up from germline, CDR1 is SGHTA and CDR2 is FQGNSA. V lost 4 bases and J 8 bases, leaving 14 bases between the germline ends. The length of the CDR3 is 13 residues. CDR3 sequence reads: CASSSLLARGYTF. The CDR3 DNA sequence: TGTGCCAGCAGCTCCCTACTCGCCCGAGGCTACACCTTC.